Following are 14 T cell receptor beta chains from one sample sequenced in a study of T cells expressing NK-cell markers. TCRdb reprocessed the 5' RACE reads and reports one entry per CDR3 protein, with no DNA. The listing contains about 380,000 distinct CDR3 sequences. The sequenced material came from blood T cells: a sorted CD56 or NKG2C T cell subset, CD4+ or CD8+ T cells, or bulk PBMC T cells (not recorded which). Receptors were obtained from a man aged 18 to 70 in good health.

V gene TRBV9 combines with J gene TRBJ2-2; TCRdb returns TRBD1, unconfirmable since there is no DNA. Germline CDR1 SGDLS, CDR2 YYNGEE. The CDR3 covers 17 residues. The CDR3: CASSVNPAGGGTGELFF.

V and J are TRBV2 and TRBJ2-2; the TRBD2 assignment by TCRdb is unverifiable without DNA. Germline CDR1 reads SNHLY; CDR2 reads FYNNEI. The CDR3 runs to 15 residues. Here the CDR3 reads CASRNEGLVLGELFF.

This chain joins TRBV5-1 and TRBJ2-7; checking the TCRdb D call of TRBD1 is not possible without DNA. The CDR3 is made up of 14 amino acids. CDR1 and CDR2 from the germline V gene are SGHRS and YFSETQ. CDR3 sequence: CTSSLAAGVGEQYF.

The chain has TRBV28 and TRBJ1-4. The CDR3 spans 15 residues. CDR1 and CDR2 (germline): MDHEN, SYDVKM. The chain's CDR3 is CASSSTVATNEKLFF.

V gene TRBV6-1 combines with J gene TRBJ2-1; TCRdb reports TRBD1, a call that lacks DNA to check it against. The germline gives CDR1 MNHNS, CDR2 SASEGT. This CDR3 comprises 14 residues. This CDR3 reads CASNKGGDQNEQFF.

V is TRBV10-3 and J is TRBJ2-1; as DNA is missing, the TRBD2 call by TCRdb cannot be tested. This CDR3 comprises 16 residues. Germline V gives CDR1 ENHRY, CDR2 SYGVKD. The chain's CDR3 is CAISGRLAGGLNEQFF.

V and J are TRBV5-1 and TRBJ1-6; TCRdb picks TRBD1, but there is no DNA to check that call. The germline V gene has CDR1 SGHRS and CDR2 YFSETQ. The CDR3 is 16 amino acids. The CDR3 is CASSLVPGRDNSPLHF.

This CDR3 is CASSYLQATGRPSDYGYTF. V and J are TRBV6-5 and TRBJ1-2; TCRdb reports TRBD1, a call that lacks DNA to check it against. The CDR3 totals 19 residues. The germline V gene encodes CDR1 MNHEY and CDR2 SVGAGI.

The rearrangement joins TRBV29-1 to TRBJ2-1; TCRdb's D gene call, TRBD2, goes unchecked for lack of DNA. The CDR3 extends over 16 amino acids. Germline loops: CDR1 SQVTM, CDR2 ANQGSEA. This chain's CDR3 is CSVDGLGGALPNEQFF.

CDR3 sequence reads: CASTGGTTNEKLFF. The gene calls are TRBV7-9 and TRBJ1-4; with no DNA, the TCRdb D assignment of TRBD1 cannot be verified. The CDR3 is 14 residues long. The germline V gene has CDR1 SEHNR and CDR2 FQNEAQ (reference sequence).

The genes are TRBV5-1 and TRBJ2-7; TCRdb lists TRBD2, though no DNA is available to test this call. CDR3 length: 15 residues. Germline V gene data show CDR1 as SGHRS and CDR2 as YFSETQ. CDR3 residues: CASSLAWTSGVEQYF.

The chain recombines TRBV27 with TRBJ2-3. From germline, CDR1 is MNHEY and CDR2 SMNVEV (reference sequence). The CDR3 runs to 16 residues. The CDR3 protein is CASSYNGRLRTDTQYF.

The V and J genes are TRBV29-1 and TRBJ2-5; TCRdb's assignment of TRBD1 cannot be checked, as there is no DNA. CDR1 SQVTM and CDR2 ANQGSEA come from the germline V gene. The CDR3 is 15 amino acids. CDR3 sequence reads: CSVALFGTIQETQYF. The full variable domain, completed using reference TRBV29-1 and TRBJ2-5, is SAVISQKPSRDICQRGTSLTIQCQVDSQVTMMFWYRQQPGQSLTLIATANQGSEATYESGFVIDKFPISRPNLTFSTLTVSNMSPEDSSIYLCSVALFGTIQETQYFGPGTRLLVL.

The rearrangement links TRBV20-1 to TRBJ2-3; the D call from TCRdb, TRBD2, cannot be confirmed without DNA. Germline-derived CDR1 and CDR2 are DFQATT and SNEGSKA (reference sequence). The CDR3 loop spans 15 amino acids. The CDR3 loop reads CSAEESPTSTDTQYF.